The rows below give T cell receptor beta chains drawn from one sample of a study of OX40 agonist ivuxolimab in advanced cancers. Sequencing was performed with immunoSEQ multiplex PCR; in TCRdb, only in-frame clones are kept and a portion is missing. The data show approximately 90,000 clones, 75% to 95% seen once. This sample comprised CD4+ or CD8+ T cells sorted from blood, obtained in a trial of the OX40 agonist ivuxolimab. These receptors all stem from an adult with an advanced solid tumor such as melanoma, head and neck, liver or kidney cancer. CDR3s leave out the opening cysteine and the closing phenylalanine or tryptophan. Fields, in order: V gene, J gene, CDR3 length, CDR3 protein.

>TRBV11-2|TRBJ2-1|17
ASSPLAGGGPRSYNEQF
>TRBV2|TRBJ1-1|11
ATRTGRNTEAF
>TRBV4-1|TRBJ1-2|14
ASSQEGQGLYYGYT
>TRBV7-6|TRBJ2-1|17
ASSANGLAGAGHYNEQF
>TRBV6-5|TRBJ2-2|11
ASSSQGTGELF
>TRBV6-1|TRBJ2-5|13
ASSEYQGRGETQY
>TRBV9|TRBJ2-1|14
ASSVSGDSSYNEQF
>TRBV5-4|TRBJ2-1|12
ASSSPGVGNEQF
>TRBV7-9|TRBJ1-6|13
ASSLAGSFNSPLH
>TRBV19|TRBJ1-5|14
ASTAWGVGGNQPQH
>TRBV5-1|TRBJ2-7|12
ASSLAAGGQEQY
>TRBV27|TRBJ1-1|14
ASSLWGTGIYTEAF
>TRBV27|TRBJ1-2|15
ASTTTTGRALGYGYT
>TRBV7-9|TRBJ2-7|14
ASSLAGRQGFYEQY
>TRBV27|TRBJ2-7|12
ASRPTDRVDEQY
>TRBV2|TRBJ1-6|14
ASSGPGLGVNSPLH
>TRBV9|TRBJ2-1|13
ASSDGLAGHNEQF
>TRBV11-3|TRBJ2-3|13
ASSPPGRAVDTQY
>TRBV6-6|TRBJ2-5|13
ASRQTSTSQETQY
>TRBV9|.|12
ASSVEADSYEQY
>TRBV5-1|TRBJ2-1|13
ASSLVAGGMDEQF
>TRBV9|TRBJ1-2|13
ASSSQDGPFYGYT
>TRBV4-1|TRBJ2-7|14
ASSQVLAGGNYEQY
>TRBV9|TRBJ2-2|11
ASSGTGDGELF
>TRBV13|TRBJ2-3|13
ASSLAGGPRDTQY
>TRBV30|TRBJ2-7|12
AWSASAGGFEQY
>TRBV7-9|TRBJ1-2|12
ASSTRTAVDGYT
>TRBV9|TRBJ1-2|13
ASSPSPGGAYGYT
>TRBV25-1|TRBJ2-7|10
ASSPSPYEQY
>TRBV19|TRBJ1-5|13
ASSIVPGGAQPQH
>TRBV6-4|TRBJ1-2|10
ASSRTVIGYT
>TRBV7-9|TRBJ2-5|10
ASTSEVETQY
>TRBV6-5|TRBJ2-7|13
ASRVYRGPSYEQY
>TRBV5-4|TRBJ2-2|15
ASSLVPGQGNTGELF
>TRBV5-6|TRBJ2-3|13
ASSLSAGRTDTQY
>TRBV12-5|TRBJ1-1|11
ASGLGRYTEAF
>TRBV27|TRBJ1-4|11
ASSPGTDEKLF
>TRBV25-1|TRBJ1-1|11
ASSESEATEAF
>TRBV4-1|TRBJ2-6|14
ASSHWGLSGANVLT
>TRBV5-4|TRBJ2-7|12
ASSLMGSSYEQY
>TRBV28|TRBJ2-3|12
ASRLPGGTDTQY
>TRBV7-9|TRBJ2-7|12
ASSSGLEAYEQY